This entry describes one T cell receptor (beta chain). The data are from a study of identical twins. TCRdb ran MiXCR on the 5' RACE reads and lists one entry per CDR3 protein. The sample comprises approximately 500,000 distinct CDR3 sequences, around 24% of which are singletons, and about 2.7% rests with the top ten. Looked up from germline, CDR1 is SNHLY and CDR2 is FYNNEI. The V gene lost 6 bases and the J gene lost 4 bases, with 8 bases spanning the gap. The CDR3 is made up of 12 amino acids. The same data also went into a second study, on T cells expressing NK-cell markers. That paper adds: Obtained from sorted CD3+CD56+NKG2C+, CD3+CD56+NKG2C- and CD3+CD56-NKG2C+ T cells were the TCR beta repertoires.

The V and J genes are TRBV2 and TRBJ2-3; D is possibly TRBD2 (5 bases). The source is a woman aged 18-30 years in good health. Specimen: CD4+ T cells sorted from blood. The CDR3 spells CASRRAADTQYF. The CDR3 DNA is TGTGCCAGCAGGCGGGCAGCAGATACGCAGTATTTT.